These T cell receptor beta chains were read from a single sample in a study of regulatory T cells in long-lasting Graves disease. Using its own MiXCR run on the multiplex PCR reads, TCRdb lists one record per CDR3 protein. The table has 700,000 or so distinct CDR3 sequences, around 30% seen once; the top ten hold around 42%. This material consisted of peripheral blood mononuclear cells (PBMCs), taken when the disease was refractory, from a patient treated with antithyroid drugs. The source of these receptors is a female donor with Graves disease. The CDR3 runs from the conserved cysteine through the conserved F or W. Fields, in order: V gene, D gene, J gene, CDR3 protein. D genes are given only for firm matches.

>TRBV19|TRBD1|TRBJ1-5
CASSIRFNRQGAQPQHF
>TRBV20-1|TRBD1|TRBJ1-2
CSALNRQGVYGYTF
>TRBV7-9|.|TRBJ2-1
CASSFARARDNEQFF
>TRBV7-9|TRBD2|TRBJ2-7
CASSWSGRDYEQYF
>TRBV28|.|TRBJ1-5
CASRGGQGNNQPQHF
>TRBV19|.|TRBJ1-1
CASSMGQQNTEAFF
>TRBV28|.|TRBJ1-1
CATRGQRTEAFF
>TRBV19|.|TRBJ2-7
CASSIGQGPHEQYF
>TRBV6-1|.|TRBJ1-1
CASAAVRTEAFF
>TRBV27|.|TRBJ1-1
CASSKQTGPMNTEAFF
>TRBV11-2|.|TRBJ2-7
CASSLVGRRGEQYF
>TRBV6-1|.|TRBJ1-4
CASSVEGWDEKLFF
>TRBV20-1|.|TRBJ1-1
CSAMRINTEAFF
>TRBV12-3/TRBV12-4|TRBD1|TRBJ1-1
CASSKQGAQGGTEAFF
>TRBV28|.|TRBJ1-2
CASRSLKRGYTF
>TRBV10-3|.|TRBJ2-7
CAISEGHIDGPPDYEQYF
>TRBV5-1|.|TRBJ1-5
CASSLGAVSNQPQHF
>TRBV3-1|.|TRBJ1-1
CASSQDRVQGEAFF
>TRBV3-1|.|TRBJ1-2
CASSQGTGSGYTF
>TRBV12-3/TRBV12-4|TRBD1|TRBJ1-1
CASSPYRTGGTEAFF
>TRBV10-3|TRBD2|TRBJ2-5
CAISESTRRQGGETQYF
>TRBV7-8|TRBD1|TRBJ1-1
CASSLLTGEAHWNTEAFF
>TRBV2|.|TRBJ2-7
CASSEAPPGRGAEQYF
>TRBV27|TRBD1|TRBJ1-2
CASRPTGGNYGYTF
>TRBV7-6|.|TRBJ2-7
CASSPTLTYEQYF
>TRBV11-2|.|TRBJ1-5
CASSTRDGSNQPQHF
>TRBV6-1|TRBD2|TRBJ2-2
CASSEAVTSVIGELFF
>TRBV12-3/TRBV12-4|TRBD1|TRBJ1-5
CASRPDRGLGNQPQHF
>TRBV12-5|.|TRBJ1-1
CASGPPGGLSENTEAFF
>TRBV20-1|TRBD2|TRBJ2-5
CSARRGLAGNQETQYF
>TRBV30|TRBD2|TRBJ2-2
CAWSGRLAGGVFSGELFF
>TRBV12-3/TRBV12-4|.|TRBJ2-5
CASSSNSRAQETQYF
>TRBV12-3/TRBV12-4|.|TRBJ1-2
CASSFRVIYGYTF
>TRBV7-9|TRBD2|TRBJ2-5
CASSVAGVKTQYF
>TRBV19|TRBD1|TRBJ2-7
CASQGQDSYEQYF
>TRBV6-1|.|TRBJ1-4
CASSARPTGSNEKLFF
>TRBV10-3|.|TRBJ1-6
CAISKTEADSPLHF
>TRBV6-1|.|TRBJ1-5
CASRAGPGAQPQHF
>TRBV29-1|.|TRBJ1-1
CSVEPPPLNTEAFF
>TRBV5-6|TRBD1|TRBJ1-2
CASSIRQGASGYGYTF
>TRBV6-1|.|TRBJ1-2
CASSSGGGRVGYTF
>TRBV5-1|.|TRBJ2-4
CASSPSRDSIQYF